This TCR beta chain was documented in a study of shared clonotypes between healthy human individuals. In germline, CDR1 is SGHAT, CDR2 FQNNGV. The ends lost 5 bases at V and 6 bases at J; junction bases unmatched: 10. The CDR3 spans 15 residues. The naive CD8 subset, CD45RO-negative cells positively selected for CCR7, excluded terminally differentiated effector memory CD45RA+ cells. None of the donors, who were healthy HIV-negative adults, had recently had acute infections or vaccinations. Profiling relied on immunoSEQ multiplex PCR, and the TCRdb table lists in-frame clones only, not all of them. The table records 550,000 to 750,000 clones, around 92% of them present only once.

Material for sequencing was naive CD8+ T cells sorted from blood. The source is a man aged 25-45 years in good health. The chain employs TRBV11-2 and TRBJ2-1; 7 bases agree with TRBD2. CDR3 bases: TGTGCCAGCAGCCAGCCCGGGACTATATTCAATGAGCAGTTCTTC. This sequence encodes CASSQPGTIFNEQFF.